This TCR beta chain was obtained from a study of blood T cell repertoires in COVID-19. The wider study: There were acute and convalescent COVID-19 samples, and they came from the United States, Italy and Spain. Sources were T cells, B-cell-depleted T cells, or PBMCs; the material itself was cDNA or gDNA.

In the original workflow: Amplification from reference gene primers served as the basis for estimated nucleated cell counts. Sequencing used immunoSEQ multiplex PCR; TCRdb keeps in-frame clones, though not all of them. V and J calls and clone size come straight from that table; D and trimming were deduced from the DNA. The repertoire has almost 200,000 clones, 80% to 90% of them found once; the top ten carry 0.6% to 1%. Trimming removed 3 bases at V and 5 bases at J, with 7 bases between. The CDR3 length is 12 residues. Germline loops: CDR1 MDHEN, CDR2 SYDVKM. This clonotype was obtained from a woman aged 70 to 79 with acute or convalescent COVID-19. The sequenced sample was peripheral blood. The V gene is TRBV28, the J gene TRBJ2-5; D is unresolved. The CDR3 nucleotides read TGTGCCAGCAGTTTTCCTAGGGAGACCCAGTACTTC. Translated, it gives CASSFPRETQYF.